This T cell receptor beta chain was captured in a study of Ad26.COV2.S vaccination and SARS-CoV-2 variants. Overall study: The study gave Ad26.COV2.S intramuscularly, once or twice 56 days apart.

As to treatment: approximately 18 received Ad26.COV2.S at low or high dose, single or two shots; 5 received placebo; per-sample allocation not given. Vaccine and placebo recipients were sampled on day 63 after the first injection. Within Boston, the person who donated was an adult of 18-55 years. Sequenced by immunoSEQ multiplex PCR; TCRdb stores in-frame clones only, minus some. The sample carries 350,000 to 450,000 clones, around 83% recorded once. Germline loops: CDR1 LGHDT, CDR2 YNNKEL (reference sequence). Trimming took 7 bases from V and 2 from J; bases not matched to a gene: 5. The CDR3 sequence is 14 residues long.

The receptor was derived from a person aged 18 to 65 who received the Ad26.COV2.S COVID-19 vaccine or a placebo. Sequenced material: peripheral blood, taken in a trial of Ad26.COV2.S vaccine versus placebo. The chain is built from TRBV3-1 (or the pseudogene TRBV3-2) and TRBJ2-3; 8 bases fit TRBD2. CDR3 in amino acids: CASNSRGDTDTQYF. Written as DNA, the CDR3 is TGTGCCAGCAATTCGCGGGGGGACACAGATACGCAGTATTTT.